This TCR beta chain was obtained from a study of T cell repertoires in cytomegalovirus infection. Across the whole study: Public TCR beta signatures provided an indication of both CMV infection and a matching HLA type.

Germline V gives CDR1 SGHRS, CDR2 YFSETQ. CDR3 length equals 15 residues. Trimming left V 2 bases short and J 6 bases short, with 17 bases between. TCRdb itself ran the reads through MiXCR, one entry per CDR3 protein. The table shows approximately 150,000 distinct CDR3 sequences, with under 20% occurring only once. This chain joins TRBV5-1 and TRBJ1-1; the D is unclear. This TCR was sampled from a human donor in good health (CMV status not recorded). Some clones in this sample may be carry-over from other donors' samples. Sequenced material: CD8+ T cells from PBMCs. Here the CDR3 reads CASSLYTDGRAEAFF. The CDR3 bases are TGCGCCAGCAGCTTATATACCGACGGAAGGGCTGAAGCTTTCTTT. Combining the CDR3 with reference TRBV5-1 and TRBJ1-1 gives the whole variable domain KAGVTQTPRYLIKTRGQQVTLSCSPISGHRSVSWYQQTPGQGLQFLFEYFSETQRNKGNFPGRFSGRQFSNSRSEMNVSTLELGDSALYLCASSLYTDGRAEAFFGQGTRLTVV.